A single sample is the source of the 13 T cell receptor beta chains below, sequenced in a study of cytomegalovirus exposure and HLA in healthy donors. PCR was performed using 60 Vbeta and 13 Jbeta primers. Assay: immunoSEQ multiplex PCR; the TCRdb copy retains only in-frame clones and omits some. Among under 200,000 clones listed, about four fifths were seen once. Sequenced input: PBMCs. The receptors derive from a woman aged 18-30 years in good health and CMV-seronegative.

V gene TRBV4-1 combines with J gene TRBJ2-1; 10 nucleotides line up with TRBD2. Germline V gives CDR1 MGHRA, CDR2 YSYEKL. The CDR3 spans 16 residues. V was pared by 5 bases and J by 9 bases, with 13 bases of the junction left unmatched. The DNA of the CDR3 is TGCGCCAGCAGCTCACAAGCCCTAGCGGGAGAGGGTGAGCAGTTCTTC. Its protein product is CASSSQALAGEGEQFF.

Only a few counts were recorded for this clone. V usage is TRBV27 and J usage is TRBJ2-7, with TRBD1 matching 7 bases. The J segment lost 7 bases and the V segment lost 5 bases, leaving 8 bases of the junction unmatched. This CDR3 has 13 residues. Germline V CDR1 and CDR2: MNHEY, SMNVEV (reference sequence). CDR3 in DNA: TGTGCCAGCAGTCGCCCCGGGACAGCTGAGCAGTACGTC. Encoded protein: CASSRPGTAEQYV.

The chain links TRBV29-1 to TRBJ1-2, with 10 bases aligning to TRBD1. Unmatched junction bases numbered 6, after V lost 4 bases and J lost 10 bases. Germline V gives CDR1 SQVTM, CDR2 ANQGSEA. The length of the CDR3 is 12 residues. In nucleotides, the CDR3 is TGCAGCGTTGGGACAGGGGGAGATTTCTACACCTTC. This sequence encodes CSVGTGGDFYTF.

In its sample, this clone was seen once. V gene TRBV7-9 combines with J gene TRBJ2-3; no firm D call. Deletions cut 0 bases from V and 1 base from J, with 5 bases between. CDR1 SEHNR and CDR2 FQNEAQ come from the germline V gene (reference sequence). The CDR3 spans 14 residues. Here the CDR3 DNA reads TGTGCCAGCAGCTTAGCCACGGGCACAGATACGCAGTATTTT. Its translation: CASSLATGTDTQYF.

The CDR3 here is CASSMAAGVPNEQFF. The CDR3, as DNA: TGTGCCAGTAGTATGGCAGCGGGAGTTCCGAATGAGCAGTTCTTC. The genes are TRBV19 and TRBJ2-1; the match to TRBD2 covers 8 bases. The CDR3 runs to 15 residues. V shed 3 bases and J 7 bases; nucleotides not matched to a gene: 8. Germline V gene sequence: CDR1 LNHDA, CDR2 SQIVND (reference sequence).

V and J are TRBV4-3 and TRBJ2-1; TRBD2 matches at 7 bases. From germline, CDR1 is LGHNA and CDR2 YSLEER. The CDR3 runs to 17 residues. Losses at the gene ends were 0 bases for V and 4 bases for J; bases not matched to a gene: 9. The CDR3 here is CASSQDHLADYYNEQFF. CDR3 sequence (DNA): TGCGCCAGCAGCCAAGATCACCTAGCGGATTATTACAATGAGCAGTTCTTC.

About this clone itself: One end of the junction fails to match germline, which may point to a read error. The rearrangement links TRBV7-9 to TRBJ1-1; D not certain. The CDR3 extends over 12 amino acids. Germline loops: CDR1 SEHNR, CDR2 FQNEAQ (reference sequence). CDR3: CSSSNLTESAFF. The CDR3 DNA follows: TGTTCCAGCAGCAATTTGACTGAATCGGCTTTCTTT.

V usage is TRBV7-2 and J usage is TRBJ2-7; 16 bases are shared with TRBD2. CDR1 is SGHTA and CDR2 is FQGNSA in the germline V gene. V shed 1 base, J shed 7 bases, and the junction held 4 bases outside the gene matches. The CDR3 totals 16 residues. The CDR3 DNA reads TGTGCCAGCAGCTTAGTGGGACTAGCGGGAGGGGAGGAGCAGTACTTC. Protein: CASSLVGLAGGEEQYF.

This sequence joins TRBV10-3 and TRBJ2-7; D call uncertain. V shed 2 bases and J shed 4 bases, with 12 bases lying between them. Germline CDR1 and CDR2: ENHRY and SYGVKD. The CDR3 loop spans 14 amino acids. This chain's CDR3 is CAISERESPYEQYF. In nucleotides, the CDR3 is TGTGCCATCAGTGAGCGCGAATCCCCATACGAGCAGTACTTC.

CDR3 in DNA: TGTGCCAGCAGCCCAGCGGAGGGTCTCTCCCCGTTCTTC. Protein product: CASSPAEGLSPFF. The V call is TRBV7-8, the J call TRBJ2-1, with D possibly TRBD2 on 6 matching bases. This CDR3 is built from 13 residues. CDR1 is SGHVS and CDR2 is FQNEAQ in the germline V gene. V shed 5 bases and J shed 15 bases, with 20 bases lying between them.

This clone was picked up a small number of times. The DNA for the CDR3 is TGTGCCAGCAGTGGGGGGACTTCTGGGGCCAACGTCCTGACTTTC. Residues: CASSGGTSGANVLTF. The rearrangement links TRBV5-6 to TRBJ2-6, with D maybe TRBD2 (6 bases). CDR3 length: 15 residues. Germline lookup yields CDR1 SGHDT and CDR2 YYEEEE. V dropped 5 bases and J dropped 1 base, with 10 bases sitting between them. The entire variable domain, with the rest obtained from reference TRBV5-6 and TRBJ2-6, is as follows: DAGVTQSPTHLIKTRGQQVTLRCSPKSGHDTVSWYQQALGQGPQFIFQYYEEEERQRGNFPDRFSGHQFPNYSSELNVNALLLGDSALYLCASSGGTSGANVLTFGAGSRLTVL.

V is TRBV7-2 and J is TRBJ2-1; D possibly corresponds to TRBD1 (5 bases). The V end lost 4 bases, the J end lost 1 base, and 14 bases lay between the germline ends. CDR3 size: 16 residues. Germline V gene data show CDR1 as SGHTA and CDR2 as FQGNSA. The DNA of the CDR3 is TGTGCCAGCAGCTCGAAAGGGGTACTTTCCTACAATGAGCAGTTCTTC. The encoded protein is CASSSKGVLSYNEQFF. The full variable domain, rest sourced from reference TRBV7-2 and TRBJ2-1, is GAGVSQSPSNKVTEKGKDVELRCDPISGHTALYWYRQSLGQGLEFLIYFQGNSAPDKSGLPSDRFSAERTGGSVSTLTIQRTQQEDSAVYLCASSSKGVLSYNEQFFGPGTRLTVL.

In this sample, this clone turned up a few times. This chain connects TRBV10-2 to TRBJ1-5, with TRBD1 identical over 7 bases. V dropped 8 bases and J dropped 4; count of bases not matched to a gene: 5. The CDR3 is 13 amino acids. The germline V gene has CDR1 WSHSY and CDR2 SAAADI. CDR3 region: CASSDRVNQPQHF. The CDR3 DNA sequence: TGCGCCAGCTCAGACAGGGTTAATCAGCCCCAGCATTTT.